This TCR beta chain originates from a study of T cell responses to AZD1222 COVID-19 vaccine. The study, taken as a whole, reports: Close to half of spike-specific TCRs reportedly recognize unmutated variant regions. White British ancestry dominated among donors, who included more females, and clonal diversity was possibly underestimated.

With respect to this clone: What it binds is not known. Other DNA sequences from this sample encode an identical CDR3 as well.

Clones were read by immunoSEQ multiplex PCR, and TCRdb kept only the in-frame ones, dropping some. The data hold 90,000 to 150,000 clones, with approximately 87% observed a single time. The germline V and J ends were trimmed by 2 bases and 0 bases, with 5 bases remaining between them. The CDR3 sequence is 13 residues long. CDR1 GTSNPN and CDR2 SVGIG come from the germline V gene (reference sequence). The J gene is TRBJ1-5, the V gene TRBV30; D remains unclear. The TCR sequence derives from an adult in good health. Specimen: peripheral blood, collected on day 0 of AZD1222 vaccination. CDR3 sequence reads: CAWSRDSNQPQHF. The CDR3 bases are TGTGCCTGGAGTAGGGATAGCAATCAGCCCCAGCATTTT.